Listed below are T cell receptor beta chains from one sample, sequenced in a study of tumor and adjacent non-tumor tissue in lung cancer. TCRdb independently ran MiXCR on the multiplex PCR reads; one entry per CDR3 protein. The data contain tens of thousands of distinct CDR3 sequences, about 80% of them singletons. Source material: distant non-tumor lung tissue. These receptors came from a man in his 70s with non-small cell lung cancer. Both conserved end residues are part of each CDR3.

J gene,V gene,CDR3 protein
TRBJ2-2,TRBV4-2,CASSQASAGTNTGELFF
TRBJ1-6,TRBV30,CAWSLGQPDSPLQF
TRBJ2-3,TRBV11-2,CVSSSQEFSDTQYF
TRBJ2-1,TRBV29-1,CSVEDHTSCFYNEQFF
TRBJ2-1,TRBV28,CASSLSYRGWEQFF
TRBJ2-7,TRBV14,CASSQEWICGTYEQYF
TRBJ2-7,TRBV6-1,CASGLAGGRYEQYF
TRBJ1-1,TRBV29-1,CIVDTLQAANTKAFF
TRBJ1-2,TRBV12-3/TRBV12-4,CTSSARDRDSYGYTF
TRBJ1-2,TRBV20-1,CSARSRDKSFYGYTF
TRBJ2-2,TRBV2,CASTGVVAGPRNTGELFF
TRBJ2-1,TRBV29-1,CSVRANEHLF
TRBJ2-7,TRBV4-1,CASSRPLAGEGDEQYF
TRBJ1-4,TRBV5-6,CASSFAFEKPFF
TRBJ2-3,TRBV6-9,CASSYSGQRTDTQYF
TRBJ1-2,TRBV6-6,CASILFQGPNYGYTF
TRBJ2-1,TRBV6-2/TRBV6-3,CASSYGQEYYERFF
TRBJ2-2,TRBV28,CANSRLAGTRYTGELFF
TRBJ2-2,TRBV5-1,CASSVKGAAITGELFF
TRBJ1-3,TRBV29-1,CSVVPVVGAGITIYF
TRBJ2-3,TRBV13,CTSEDGGTDTQYF
TRBJ2-3,TRBV12-3/TRBV12-4,CACSFNGGTDMQYF
TRBJ2-7,TRBV4-1,CVSSRTPAGVSDEQYF
TRBJ1-1,TRBV4-2,CASIKGVEAGTEAFF
TRBJ1-6,TRBV6-1,CANSEEGGYNNSPLHF
TRBJ2-1,TRBV12-3/TRBV12-4,CASSPARGGCGNEHFF
TRBJ2-7,TRBV6-2/TRBV6-3,CTSSSKTGFNYEQYF
TRBJ1-5,TRBV20-1,CSAMGGNQHQHF
TRBJ2-1,TRBV20-1,CSAPPGRAVPNEQFF
TRBJ1-2,TRBV29-1,CSVLQTGSYDYAF
TRBJ1-1,TRBV6-2/TRBV6-3,CVCQPFVGQRREAFF
TRBJ2-7,TRBV10-2,CASRSGLRHEQYF
TRBJ2-5,TRBV12-3/TRBV12-4,CVSSGQTRVVETQYF
TRBJ1-5,TRBV4-1,CANSQGDRRPQHF
TRBJ1-2,TRBV29-1,CSVGTGELYGYTF
TRBJ1-5,TRBV10-3,CAISITGQGDQPQHF
TRBJ2-1,TRBV10-3,CTIRSSRIDEQFF
TRBJ1-1,TRBV5-4,CASSTTGVVLGNNEAFF
TRBJ1-1,TRBV11-2,CVSATVDEALF
TRBJ2-1,TRBV13,CASSALVGANEQFF
TRBJ1-2,TRBV29-1,CSIVPYHSSGEDDYTF
TRBJ2-7,TRBV29-1,CTVEGQGTYEQYF
TRBJ1-3,TRBV5-5,CASSTWTGGAAGITLYF
TRBJ2-1,TRBV12-3/TRBV12-4,CASSFNNEQFF
TRBJ2-3,TRBV5-4,CASSLVGGSTDTQYF
TRBJ2-7,TRBV12-3/TRBV12-4,CASNLLLGQKSSIEQYF
TRBJ1-2,TRBV4-1,CASNSETDNYGYTF
TRBJ2-3,TRBV6-5,CASRLTSRSTDTQYF
TRBJ1-2,TRBV6-5,CASSYSGQLGYTF
TRBJ2-2,TRBV5-1,CASCLEDEGDSTGEPFF
TRBJ2-7,TRBV6-2/TRBV6-3,CASSLAGVVYDQYF
TRBJ2-1,TRBV29-1,CSLEGVPYRDYDEQFF
TRBJ1-1,TRBV11-3,CAISFSTEGSTEAFF
TRBJ1-2,TRBV10-2,CASTRQGDYGYTF
TRBJ2-1,TRBV10-3,CAISSGQGVHKQLF
TRBJ1-5,TRBV12-5,CASAFDRNQAQDF
TRBJ2-7,TRBV28,CAGSLHLQGGSYEQYF
.,TRBV6-5,CASNTGNEQYF
TRBJ1-3,TRBV6-6,CAISNQQGSLSGNTIYF